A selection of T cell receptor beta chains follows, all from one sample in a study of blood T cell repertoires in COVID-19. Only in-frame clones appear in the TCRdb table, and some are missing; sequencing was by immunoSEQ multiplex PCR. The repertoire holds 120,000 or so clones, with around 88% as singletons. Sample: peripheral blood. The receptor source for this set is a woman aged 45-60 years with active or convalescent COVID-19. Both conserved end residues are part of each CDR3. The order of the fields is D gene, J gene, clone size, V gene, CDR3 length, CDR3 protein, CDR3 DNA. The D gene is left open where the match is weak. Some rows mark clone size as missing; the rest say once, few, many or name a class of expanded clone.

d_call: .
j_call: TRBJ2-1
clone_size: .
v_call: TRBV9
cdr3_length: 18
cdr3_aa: CASSGMGLQSSSYNEQFF
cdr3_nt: TGTGCCAGCAGCGGAATGGGACTTCAATCGAGCTCCTACAATGAGCAGTTCTTC

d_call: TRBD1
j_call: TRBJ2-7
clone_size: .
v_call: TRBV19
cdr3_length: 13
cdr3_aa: CASKSGTDYEQYF
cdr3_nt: TGTGCCAGTAAATCCGGGACAGATTACGAGCAGTACTTC

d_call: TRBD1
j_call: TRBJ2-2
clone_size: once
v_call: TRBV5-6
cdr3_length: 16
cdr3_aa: CASSFPTGGYTGELFF
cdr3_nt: TGTGCCAGCAGTTTCCCGACAGGGGGGTACACCGGGGAGCTGTTTTTT

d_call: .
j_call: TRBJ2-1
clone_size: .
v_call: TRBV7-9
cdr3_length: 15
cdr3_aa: CASSFSQTRRGEQFF
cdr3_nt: TGTGCCAGCAGCTTTTCACAAACTCGACGGGGTGAGCAGTTCTTC

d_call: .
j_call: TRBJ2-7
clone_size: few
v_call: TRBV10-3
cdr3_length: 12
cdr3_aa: CAIGSGDYEQYF
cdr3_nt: TGTGCCATCGGGTCAGGGGACTACGAGCAGTACTTC

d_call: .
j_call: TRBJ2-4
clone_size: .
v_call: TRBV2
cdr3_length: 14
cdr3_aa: CASSPGQTKNIQYF
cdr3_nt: TGTGCCAGCAGTCCGGGACAAACCAAAAACATTCAGTACTTC

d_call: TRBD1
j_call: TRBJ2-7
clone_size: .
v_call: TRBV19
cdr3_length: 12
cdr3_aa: CASSGTEYEQYF
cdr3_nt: TGTGCCAGTAGTGGGACAGAATACGAGCAGTACTTC

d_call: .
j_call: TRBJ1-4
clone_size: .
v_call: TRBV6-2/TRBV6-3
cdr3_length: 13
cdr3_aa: CASSEGGGEKLFF
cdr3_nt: TGTGCCAGCAGTGAGGGAGGCGGGGAAAAACTGTTTTTT

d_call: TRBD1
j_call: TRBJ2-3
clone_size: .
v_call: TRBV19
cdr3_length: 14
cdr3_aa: CATRGQGSTDTQYF
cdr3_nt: TGTGCCACCCGGGGACAGGGTAGCACAGATACGCAGTATTTT

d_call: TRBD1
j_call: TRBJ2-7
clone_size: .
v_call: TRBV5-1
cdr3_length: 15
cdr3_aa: CASSLSADRAAEQYF
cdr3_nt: TGCGCCAGCAGCTTGTCGGCGGACAGGGCGGCCGAGCAGTACTTC

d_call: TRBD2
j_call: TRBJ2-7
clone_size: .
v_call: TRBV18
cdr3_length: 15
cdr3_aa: CASSTSGSTGYEQYF
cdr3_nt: TGTGCCAGCTCGACTAGCGGGAGCACGGGTTACGAGCAGTACTTC

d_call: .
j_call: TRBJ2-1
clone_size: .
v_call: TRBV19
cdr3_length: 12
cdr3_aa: CASRDYYNEQFF
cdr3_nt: TGTGCCAGTAGGGACTACTACAATGAGCAGTTCTTC

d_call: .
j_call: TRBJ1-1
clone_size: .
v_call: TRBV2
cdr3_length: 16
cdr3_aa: CASSEPHGQSNTEAFF
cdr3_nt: TGTGCCAGCAGTGAACCCCACGGACAGTCGAACACTGAAGCTTTCTTT

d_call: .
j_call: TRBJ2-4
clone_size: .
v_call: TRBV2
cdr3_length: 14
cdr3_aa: CASMVELAKNIQYF
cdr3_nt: TGTGCCAGCATGGTCGAACTAGCCAAAAACATTCAGTACTTC

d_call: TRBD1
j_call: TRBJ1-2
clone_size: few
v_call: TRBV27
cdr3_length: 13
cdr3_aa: CASSAGTGYGYTF
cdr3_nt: TGTGCCAGCAGTGCCGGGACAGGCTATGGCTACACCTTC

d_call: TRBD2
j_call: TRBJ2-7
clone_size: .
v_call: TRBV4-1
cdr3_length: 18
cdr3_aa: CASSQDDMGLAVSYEQYF
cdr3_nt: TGCGCCAGCAGCCAAGACGACATGGGACTAGCGGTATCCTACGAGCAGTACTTC

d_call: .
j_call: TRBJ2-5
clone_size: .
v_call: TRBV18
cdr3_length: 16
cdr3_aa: CASSPSQQVRQETQYF
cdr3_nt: TGTGCCAGCTCACCATCTCAACAGGTCCGCCAAGAGACCCAGTACTTC

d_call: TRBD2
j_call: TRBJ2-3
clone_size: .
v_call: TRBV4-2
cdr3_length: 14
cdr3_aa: CASSLGLAGSTQYF
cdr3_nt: TGTGCCAGCAGCCTGGGGCTAGCGGGGAGTACGCAGTATTTT

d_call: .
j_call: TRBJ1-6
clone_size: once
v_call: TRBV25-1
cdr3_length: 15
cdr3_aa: CASSEAGIHNSPLHF
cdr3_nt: TGTGCCAGCAGTGAGGCCGGGATCCATAATTCACCCCTCCACTTT

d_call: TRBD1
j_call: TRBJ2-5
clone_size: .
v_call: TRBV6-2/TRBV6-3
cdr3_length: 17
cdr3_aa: CASSYSGGTGNQETQYF
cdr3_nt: TGTGCCAGCAGTTACTCGGGCGGGACAGGGAATCAAGAGACCCAGTACTTC

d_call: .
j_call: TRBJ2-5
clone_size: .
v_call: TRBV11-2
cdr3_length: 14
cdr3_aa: CASSLGPSRETQYF
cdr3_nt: TGTGCCAGCAGCTTAGGCCCTAGCCGGGAGACCCAGTACTTC

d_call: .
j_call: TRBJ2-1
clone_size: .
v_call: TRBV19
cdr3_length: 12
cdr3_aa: CAKRDTYNEQFF
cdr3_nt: TGTGCCAAAAGGGACACCTACAATGAGCAGTTCTTC

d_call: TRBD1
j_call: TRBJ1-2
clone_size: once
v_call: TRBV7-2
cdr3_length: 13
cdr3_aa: CASSSGQGLGYTF
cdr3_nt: TGTGCCAGCAGCTCGGGACAGGGGTTAGGCTACACCTTC

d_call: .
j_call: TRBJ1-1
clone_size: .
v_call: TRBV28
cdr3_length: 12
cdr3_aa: CASSSNRGRAFF
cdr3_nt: TGTGCCAGCAGTTCGAATCGGGGGAGAGCTTTCTTT

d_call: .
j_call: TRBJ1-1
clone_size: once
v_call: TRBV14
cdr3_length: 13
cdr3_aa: CASSQAPGTEAFF
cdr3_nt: TGTGCCAGCAGCCAAGCACCAGGCACTGAAGCTTTCTTT

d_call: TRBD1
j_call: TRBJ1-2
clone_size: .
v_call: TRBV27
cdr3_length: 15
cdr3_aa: CASSTRPQGALGYTF
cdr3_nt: TGTGCCAGCAGTACTAGGCCACAGGGGGCGCTTGGCTACACCTTC

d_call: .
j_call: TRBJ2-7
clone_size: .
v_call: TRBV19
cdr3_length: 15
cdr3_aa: CASSIDVTGAYEQYF
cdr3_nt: TGTGCCAGTAGTATAGATGTAACGGGGGCCTACGAGCAGTACTTC

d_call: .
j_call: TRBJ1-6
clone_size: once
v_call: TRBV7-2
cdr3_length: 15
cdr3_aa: CASSSPAVYNSPLHF
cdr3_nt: TGTGCCAGCAGCTCGCCGGCGGTCTATAATTCACCCCTCCACTTT

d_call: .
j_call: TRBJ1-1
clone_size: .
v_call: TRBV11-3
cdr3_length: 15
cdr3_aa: CASSLYEGRSTEAFF
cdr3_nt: TGTGCCAGCAGCTTGTATGAGGGTAGGAGCACTGAAGCTTTCTTT

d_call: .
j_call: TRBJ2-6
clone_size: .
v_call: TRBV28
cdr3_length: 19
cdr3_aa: CASSLLSRGLVSGANVLTF
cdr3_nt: TGTGCCAGCAGTTTGTTAAGTCGGGGGTTGGTTTCTGGGGCCAACGTCCTGACTTTC

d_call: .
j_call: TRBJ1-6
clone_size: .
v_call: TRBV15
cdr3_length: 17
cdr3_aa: CATSRDINTKNNSPLHF
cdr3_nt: TGTGCCACCAGCAGAGATATTAACACGAAGAATAATTCACCCCTCCACTTT

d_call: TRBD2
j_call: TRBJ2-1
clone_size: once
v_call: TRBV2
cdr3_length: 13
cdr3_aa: CATTGGRANEQFF
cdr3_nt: TGTGCCACCACTGGCGGGAGGGCCAATGAGCAGTTCTTC

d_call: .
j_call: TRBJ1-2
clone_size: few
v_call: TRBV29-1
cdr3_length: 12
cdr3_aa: CSAGHFGYGYTF
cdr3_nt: TGCAGCGCCGGACATTTCGGCTATGGCTACACCTTC

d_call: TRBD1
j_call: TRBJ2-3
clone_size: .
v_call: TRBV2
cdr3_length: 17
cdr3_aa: CASTRKDRQGGTDTQYF
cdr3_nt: TGTGCCAGCACCCGCAAGGATCGACAGGGCGGCACAGATACGCAGTATTTT

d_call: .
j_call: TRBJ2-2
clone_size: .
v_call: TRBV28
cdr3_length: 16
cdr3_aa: CASSSTREIFTGELFF
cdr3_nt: TGTGCCAGCAGTTCCACACGGGAAATCTTTACCGGGGAGCTGTTTTTT

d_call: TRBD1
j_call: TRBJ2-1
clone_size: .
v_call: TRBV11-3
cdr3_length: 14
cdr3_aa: CASSSGQGNNEQFF
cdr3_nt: TGTGCCAGCAGCTCGGGACAGGGAAACAATGAGCAGTTCTTC

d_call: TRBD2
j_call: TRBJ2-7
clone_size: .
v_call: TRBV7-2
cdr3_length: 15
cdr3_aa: CASSPGLAGEGEQYF
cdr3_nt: TGTGCCAGCAGCCCGGGACTAGCGGGAGAGGGGGAGCAGTACTTC

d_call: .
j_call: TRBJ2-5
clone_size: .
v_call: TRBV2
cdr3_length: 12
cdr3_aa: CASSREAETQYF
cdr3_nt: TGTGCCAGCAGTAGAGAGGCAGAGACCCAGTACTTC

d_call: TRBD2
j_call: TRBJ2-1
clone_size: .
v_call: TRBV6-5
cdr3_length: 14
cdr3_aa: CASRLAGVSYEQFF
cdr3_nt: TGTGCCAGCAGACTAGCGGGAGTTAGCTATGAGCAGTTCTTC

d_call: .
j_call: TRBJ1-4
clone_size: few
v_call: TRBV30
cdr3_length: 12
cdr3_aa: CAWKRGSEKLFF
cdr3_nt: TGTGCCTGGAAACGGGGTAGTGAAAAACTGTTTTTT

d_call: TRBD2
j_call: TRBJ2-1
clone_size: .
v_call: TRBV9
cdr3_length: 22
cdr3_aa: CASSPPLVLGAMGRVVKNEQFF
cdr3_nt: TGTGCCAGCAGCCCTCCCCTCGTGCTAGGGGCGATGGGGAGGGTGGTCAAGAATGAGCAGTTCTTC

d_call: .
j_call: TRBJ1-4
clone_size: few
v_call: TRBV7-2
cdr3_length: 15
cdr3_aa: CASSKGPRDNEKLFF
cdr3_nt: TGTGCCAGCAGCAAAGGGCCACGGGATAATGAAAAACTGTTTTTT

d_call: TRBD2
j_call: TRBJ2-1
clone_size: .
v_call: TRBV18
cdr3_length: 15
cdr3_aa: CASSPNAASGSWQFF
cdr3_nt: TGTGCCAGCTCACCTAATGCGGCTAGCGGGAGTTGGCAGTTCTTC

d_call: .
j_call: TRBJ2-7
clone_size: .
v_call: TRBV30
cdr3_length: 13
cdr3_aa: CAWSPGAPHEQYF
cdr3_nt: TGTGCCTGGAGCCCAGGGGCCCCCCACGAGCAGTACTTC

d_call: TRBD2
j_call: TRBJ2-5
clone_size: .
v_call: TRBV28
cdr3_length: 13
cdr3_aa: CASSPRGEETQYF
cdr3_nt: TGTGCCAGCAGCCCCCGGGGGGAAGAGACCCAGTACTTC

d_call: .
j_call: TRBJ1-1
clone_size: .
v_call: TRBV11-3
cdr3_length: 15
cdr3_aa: CASSSLGHPNTEAFF
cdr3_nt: TGTGCCAGCAGCTCCCTGGGACACCCGAACACTGAAGCTTTCTTT

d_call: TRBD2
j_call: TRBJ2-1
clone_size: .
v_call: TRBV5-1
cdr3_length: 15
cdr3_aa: CASTPASGDYNEQFF
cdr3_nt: TGCGCCAGCACCCCGGCTAGCGGGGACTACAATGAGCAGTTCTTC

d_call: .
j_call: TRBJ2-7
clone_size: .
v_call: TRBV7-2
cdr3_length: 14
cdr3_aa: CASSPRQGFYEQYF
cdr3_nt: TGTGCCAGCAGCCCCCGGCAGGGTTTCTACGAGCAGTACTTC

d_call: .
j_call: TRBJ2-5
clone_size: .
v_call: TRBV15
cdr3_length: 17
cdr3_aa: CATSTTLRGTSRETQYF
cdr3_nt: TGTGCCACCAGCACCACCCTCAGGGGAACCTCACGGGAGACCCAGTACTTC

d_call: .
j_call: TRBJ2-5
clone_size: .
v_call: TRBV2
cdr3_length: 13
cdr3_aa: CASSDILGGTQYF
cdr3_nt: TGTGCCAGCAGTGATATCTTGGGGGGGACCCAGTACTTC

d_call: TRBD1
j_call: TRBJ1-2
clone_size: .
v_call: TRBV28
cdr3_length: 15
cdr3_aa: CASSPSGTENYGYTF
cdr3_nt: TGTGCCAGCAGTCCCTCCGGGACAGAAAACTATGGCTACACCTTC

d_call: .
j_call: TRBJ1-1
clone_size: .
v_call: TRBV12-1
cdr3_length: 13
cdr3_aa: CASLHRGHTEAFF
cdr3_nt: TGTGCCAGTTTGCACAGGGGGCACACTGAAGCTTTCTTT

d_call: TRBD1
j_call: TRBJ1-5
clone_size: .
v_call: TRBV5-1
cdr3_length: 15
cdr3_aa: CASSLVAGGNQPQHF
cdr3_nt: TGCGCCAGCAGCTTGGTGGCAGGGGGGAATCAGCCCCAGCATTTT